This T cell receptor beta chain was recovered during a study of blood T cells in healthy people across ages. The overall study: Researchers report that template switching captured about one barcoded beta molecule per two T cells.

Findings and caveats of the study: When one million T cells were used, diversity estimates were thought to be underestimates.

Details on this clonotype: The antigen is not known.

Using a J-beta primer mix together with a sample-barcoded 5' primer, a second PCR was run for about 7 to 12 cycles. MiXCR was run by TCRdb on the 5' RACE reads, yielding one entry per CDR3 protein. The table has hundreds of thousands of distinct CDR3 sequences, 49% seen once. V was cut by 4 bases and J by 1 base, with 10 bases left in between. Per the germline V gene, CDR1 is MDHEN and CDR2 is SYDVKM. This CDR3 has 14 amino acids. The sequenced material came from blood. The gene calls are TRBV28 and TRBJ1-1; D remains unclear. The source of this sequence is a woman aged 60 to 75 in good health. This chain's CDR3 is CASSSGPTNTEAFF. The CDR3 DNA is TGTGCCAGCAGTTCTGGGCCCACGAACACTGAAGCTTTCTTT.